This TCR beta chain is drawn from a study of tissue T cells after allogeneic stem cell transplantation. Study-wide results and limits: Sampling depth was limited, and the cohort was small and clinically varied.

Profiled with immunoSEQ multiplex PCR; TCRdb holds only in-frame clones, not every one. Found here are around 50,000 clones, roughly 73% of them singletons; the top ten hold 0.5% to 0.65%. Details on this clone: Its antigen is undetermined. Genes and germline come from the mouse. The DNA ends 1 residue before the CDR3 does, and the rest of the CDR3 is filled in from the germline J gene.

This CDR3 has 15 amino acids. CDR1 is SGHLS, CDR2 HYDKME, per germline. V gave up 0 bases and J gave up 4 bases; unmatched junction bases: 5. The sequencing sample was made of sorted cells pooled from one or two spleens. The gene calls are TRBV12-2 and TRBJ2-7, with 10 bases fitting TRBD2. The TCR was taken from a pool of C57BL/6 mice in good health. CDR3 region: CASSLEGLGSYEQYF. The sequenced part of the CDR3 DNA is TGTGCCAGCTCTCTCGAGGGACTGGGGTCTTATGAACAGTAC.